This is a list of T cell receptor beta chains from one sample in a study of shared clonotypes between healthy human individuals. Some clones are missing from TCRdb's copy, which holds only in-frame ones; the method was immunoSEQ multiplex PCR. The data hold about 340,000 clones, with around four fifths observed a single time. The sample comprised memory CD4+ T cells sorted from blood. These receptors all come from a man aged 30 to 45 in good health. CDR3s include the opening cysteine and the closing phenylalanine or tryptophan. A D gene is named only where the DNA matches it firmly. Clone size is given for some rows only: seen once, a few or many times, or a class if the clone is expanded.

clone_size: .
d_call: .
j_call: TRBJ2-3
v_call: TRBV28
cdr3_length: 12
cdr3_nt: TGTGCCAGCAGTCTCCTTCAGGATACGCAGTATTTT
cdr3_aa: CASSLLQDTQYF

clone_size: once
d_call: TRBD2
j_call: TRBJ2-1
v_call: TRBV30
cdr3_length: 13
cdr3_nt: TGTGCCTGGAGTGTATTGCTAGCGGAACAAGCGTTCTTC
cdr3_aa: CAWSVLLAEQAFF

clone_size: .
d_call: .
j_call: TRBJ1-2
v_call: TRBV6-1
cdr3_length: 15
cdr3_nt: TGTGCCAGCAGGCTACAGGTTCAGGGCAACTATGGCTACACCTTC
cdr3_aa: CASRLQVQGNYGYTF

clone_size: .
d_call: .
j_call: TRBJ2-5
v_call: TRBV2
cdr3_length: 14
cdr3_nt: TGTGCCAGCAGCGCCGGACTGCGACAAGAGACCCAGTACTTC
cdr3_aa: CASSAGLRQETQYF

clone_size: .
d_call: TRBD1
j_call: TRBJ1-1
v_call: TRBV18
cdr3_length: 15
cdr3_nt: TGTGCCAGCTCTCCCGACAGGGTGGGGAACACTGAAGCTTTCTTT
cdr3_aa: CASSPDRVGNTEAFF

clone_size: .
d_call: .
j_call: TRBJ2-5
v_call: TRBV15
cdr3_length: 16
cdr3_nt: TGTGCCACCAGCAAATCTACGGGGGCCGGGGAAGAGACCCAGTACTTC
cdr3_aa: CATSKSTGAGEETQYF

clone_size: .
d_call: TRBD2
j_call: TRBJ2-1
v_call: TRBV10-3
cdr3_length: 15
cdr3_nt: TGTGCCATCAGCAGGGCGGGAGAATCCTACAATGAGCAGTTCTTC
cdr3_aa: CAISRAGESYNEQFF

clone_size: .
d_call: TRBD2
j_call: TRBJ2-4
v_call: TRBV4-1
cdr3_length: 17
cdr3_nt: TGCGCCAGCAGCCAACCGTTAGCGGGCTTAGCCAAAAACATTCAGTACTTC
cdr3_aa: CASSQPLAGLAKNIQYF

clone_size: .
d_call: .
j_call: TRBJ1-1
v_call: TRBV15
cdr3_length: 14
cdr3_nt: TGTGCCACCAGCAATCGGCGGCAGAACACTGAAGCTTTCTTT
cdr3_aa: CATSNRRQNTEAFF

clone_size: .
d_call: TRBD2
j_call: TRBJ2-7
v_call: TRBV19
cdr3_length: 14
cdr3_nt: TGTGCCAGTAGTATGAGAGCGGGAGGGTATGAGCAGTACTTC
cdr3_aa: CASSMRAGGYEQYF

clone_size: few
d_call: TRBD1
j_call: TRBJ1-2
v_call: TRBV5-1
cdr3_length: 18
cdr3_nt: TGCGCCAGCAGCCTCAGGGGGCCCACGACTCTAGCTAACTATGGCTACACCTTC
cdr3_aa: CASSLRGPTTLANYGYTF

clone_size: .
d_call: .
j_call: TRBJ1-5
v_call: TRBV10-3
cdr3_length: 13
cdr3_nt: TGTGCCATCAGTGACAGTTTCAATCAGCCCCAGCATTTT
cdr3_aa: CAISDSFNQPQHF

clone_size: .
d_call: TRBD1
j_call: TRBJ1-5
v_call: TRBV19
cdr3_length: 15
cdr3_nt: TGTGCCAGTATTGACAGGGCCCGCTCGCATCAGCCCCAGCATTTT
cdr3_aa: CASIDRARSHQPQHF

clone_size: once
d_call: TRBD1
j_call: TRBJ1-5
v_call: TRBV2
cdr3_length: 15
cdr3_nt: TGTGCCAGCAGCCTCCGACAGGGATACAATCAGCCCCAGCATTTT
cdr3_aa: CASSLRQGYNQPQHF

clone_size: .
d_call: .
j_call: TRBJ2-4
v_call: TRBV7-2
cdr3_length: 18
cdr3_nt: TGTGCCAGCAGCTTATTCGCGGGGCTCTTTCTAGCCAAAAACATTCAGTACTTC
cdr3_aa: CASSLFAGLFLAKNIQYF

clone_size: few
d_call: TRBD2
j_call: TRBJ2-3
v_call: TRBV5-1
cdr3_length: 16
cdr3_nt: TGCGCCAGCAGCTACGACAGCGGGGGTCGCACAGATACGCAGTATTTT
cdr3_aa: CASSYDSGGRTDTQYF

clone_size: few
d_call: TRBD1
j_call: TRBJ2-7
v_call: TRBV10-3
cdr3_length: 14
cdr3_nt: TGTGCCATCAGGGTAACAGGGGGCGCCTACGAGCAGTACTTC
cdr3_aa: CAIRVTGGAYEQYF

clone_size: .
d_call: .
j_call: TRBJ1-5
v_call: TRBV5-1
cdr3_length: 14
cdr3_nt: TGCGCCAGCAGCCTAGAAACAGGTAATCAGCCCCAGCATTTT
cdr3_aa: CASSLETGNQPQHF

clone_size: .
d_call: .
j_call: TRBJ1-2
v_call: TRBV27
cdr3_length: 13
cdr3_nt: TGTGCCAGCAGTTTTACAGCCAACTATGGCTACACCTTC
cdr3_aa: CASSFTANYGYTF

clone_size: .
d_call: TRBD2
j_call: TRBJ2-3
v_call: TRBV27
cdr3_length: 14
cdr3_nt: TGTGCCAGTAGTAGCGGGAGGGTTCTAGATACGCAGTATTTT
cdr3_aa: CASSSGRVLDTQYF

clone_size: once
d_call: TRBD2
j_call: TRBJ2-7
v_call: TRBV29-1
cdr3_length: 12
cdr3_nt: TGCAGCGTTTTTGTCGGGAGGAACGAGCAGTACTTC
cdr3_aa: CSVFVGRNEQYF

clone_size: .
d_call: .
j_call: TRBJ2-7
v_call: TRBV4-3
cdr3_length: 15
cdr3_nt: TGCGCCAGCAGCCGGGCCCTGGACAGCGGGTACGAGCAGTACTTC
cdr3_aa: CASSRALDSGYEQYF

clone_size: once
d_call: TRBD1
j_call: TRBJ1-1
v_call: TRBV10-3
cdr3_length: 13
cdr3_nt: TGTGCCATCAGCTCGACAGGGGTGACTGAAGCTTTCTTT
cdr3_aa: CAISSTGVTEAFF

clone_size: .
d_call: .
j_call: TRBJ1-4
v_call: TRBV7-9
cdr3_length: 12
cdr3_nt: TGTGCCAGCAGCCCGCAGGGCGAGAGACTGTTTTTT
cdr3_aa: CASSPQGERLFF

clone_size: .
d_call: TRBD1
j_call: TRBJ1-6
v_call: TRBV10-3
cdr3_length: 14
cdr3_nt: TGTGCCATCAGCTGGGACAGGACGAATTCACCCCTCCACTTT
cdr3_aa: CAISWDRTNSPLHF

clone_size: .
d_call: .
j_call: TRBJ2-7
v_call: TRBV2
cdr3_length: 15
cdr3_nt: TGTGCCAGCTCCCTGGGCGGGACTCTCTCCTACGAGCAGTACTTC
cdr3_aa: CASSLGGTLSYEQYF

clone_size: once
d_call: .
j_call: TRBJ2-1
v_call: TRBV6-1
cdr3_length: 11
cdr3_nt: TGTGCCAGCAGTGATTCCCGGTATGAGTTCTTC
cdr3_aa: CASSDSRYEFF

clone_size: .
d_call: TRBD1
j_call: TRBJ1-2
v_call: TRBV7-8
cdr3_length: 14
cdr3_nt: TGTGCCAGCAGCTCCGGGACAGGGCAAGGTGGCTACACCTTC
cdr3_aa: CASSSGTGQGGYTF

clone_size: .
d_call: TRBD2
j_call: TRBJ2-5
v_call: TRBV29-1
cdr3_length: 13
cdr3_nt: TGCAGCGTTGTCGGGGGGGGCCAAGAGACCCAGTACTTC
cdr3_aa: CSVVGGGQETQYF

clone_size: once
d_call: .
j_call: TRBJ2-1
v_call: TRBV7-2
cdr3_length: 14
cdr3_nt: TGTGCCAGCAGCTTATCCCTAGCAAATAATGAGCAGTTCTTC
cdr3_aa: CASSLSLANNEQFF